The 21 T cell receptor beta chains presented below share a single source sample, sequenced in a study of cytomegalovirus exposure and HLA in healthy donors. The PCR ran on 60 Vbeta and 13 Jbeta primers. Assay: immunoSEQ multiplex PCR; the TCRdb copy retains only in-frame clones and omits some. The table records about 57,000 clones, about 83% of them present only once. Sequenced: PBMCs. These receptors came from a man younger than 40 in good health and CMV-seronegative.

The rearrangement joins TRBV6-7 to TRBJ2-7; TRBD1 agrees at 10 bases. TRBV6-7 is known as an ORF, though its function is uncertain. The CDR3 has 20 residues. V shed 2 bases, J shed 4 bases, and the junction held 20 bases outside the gene matches. CDR3 DNA: TGTGCCAGCAGTTACCCCCCGGGTCTAGAGGACAGGGGGTACAAGTACGAGCAGTACTTC. This sequence encodes CASSYPPGLEDRGYKYEQYF.

The chain is built from TRBV5-4 and TRBJ2-5, with D possibly matching TRBD2 (5 bases). The CDR3 is 13 amino acids. Trimming left V 7 bases short and J 1 base short, with 11 bases between. Germline V gene data show CDR1 as SGHNT and CDR2 as YYREEE (reference sequence). This CDR3 is CASLDAGQETQYF. CDR3 nucleotides: TGTGCCAGCTTGGACGCGGGCCAAGAGACCCAGTACTTC.

The CDR3 loop is CASTKGGRVGDTQYF. The CDR3 DNA reads as TGTGCCAGCACCAAAGGGGGCAGGGTGGGAGATACGCAGTATTTT. The chain has TRBV11-2 and TRBJ2-3; 7 bases match TRBD1. The CDR3 spans 15 residues. V shed 7 bases, J shed 5 bases, and the junction held 12 bases outside the gene matches. Germline values: CDR1 SGHAT, CDR2 FQNNGV.

This clone was detected a few times. This chain uses TRBV6-1 with TRBJ2-7; the match to TRBD2 covers 13 bases. This CDR3 region has 15 residues. Germline assignment: CDR1 MNHNS and CDR2 SASEGT. Unmatched junction bases numbered 8, after V lost 7 bases and J lost 5 bases. CDR3 sequence reads: CASTQLAGGFNEQYF. The CDR3 DNA sequence: TGTGCCAGCACCCAACTAGCGGGGGGGTTTAACGAGCAGTACTTC.

V gene TRBV15 combines with J gene TRBJ2-6; TRBD1 matches at 10 bases. The CDR3 runs 18 residues. V shed 0 bases and J 4 bases; nucleotides not matched to a gene: 6. CDR1 and CDR2 from the germline V gene are LNHNV and YYDKDF (reference sequence). Here the CDR3 reads CATSRDRTGGTGANVLTF. In nucleotides, the CDR3 is TGTGCCACCAGCAGAGATAGGACAGGGGGAACCGGGGCCAACGTCCTGACTTTC.

This clone appeared a few times. The CDR3 nucleotides are TGTGCCAGCGAACCCGGACTAGCGGGAAAGGATGAGCAGTTCTTC. Its translation: CASEPGLAGKDEQFF. The genes are TRBV6-1 and TRBJ2-1; 12 positions agree with TRBD2. Germline CDR1 reads MNHNS; CDR2 reads SASEGT. Trimming removed 8 bases from V and 8 bases from J; junction bases left unmatched: 10. This CDR3 contains 15 residues.

This clone has just a few counts. The chain links TRBV27 to TRBJ1-3; D is possibly TRBD1 (5 bases). V was pared by 3 bases and J by 0 bases, with 9 bases between. This CDR3 region has 15 residues. The V gene's germline CDR1 is MNHEY and CDR2 SMNVEV (reference sequence). The CDR3 nucleotides read TGTGCCAGCAGTTTGGGGGGTCCCTCTGGAAACACCATATATTTT. The encoded protein is CASSLGGPSGNTIYF.

The rearrangement uses TRBV29-1 and TRBJ2-2, with D possibly TRBD1 on 6 matching bases. The CDR3 sequence is 14 residues long. Germline-derived CDR1 and CDR2 are SQVTM and ANQGSEA. Trimming shortened V by 7 bases and J by 0 bases, and 12 bases separated the two germline ends. The CDR3 spells CSALDRSNTGELFF. The CDR3 region has the DNA TGCAGCGCCCTGGACAGATCGAACACCGGGGAGCTGTTTTTT.

The V call is TRBV11-3, the J call TRBJ1-5, with TRBD1 as a possible D gene (5 bases). The CDR3 runs to 13 residues. Germline V CDR1 and CDR2: SGHNT, YENEEA. V was clipped by 8 bases and J by 6 bases, with 14 bases between them. The CDR3 DNA is TGTGCCAGCGAGGGGCGGGGCGGTCAGCCCCAGCATTTT. Translation: CASEGRGGQPQHF.

The V gene is TRBV6-6, the J gene TRBJ1-1, with no clear D. CDR3 length: 15 residues. Germline-derived CDR1 and CDR2 are MNHNY and SVGAGI (reference sequence). The V and J ends lost 0 bases and 1 base respectively, with 9 bases between them. The CDR3 DNA follows: TGTGCCAGCAGTTACTCGATAGCGAGGAACACTGAAGCTTTCTTT. Its protein product is CASSYSIARNTEAFF.

The V gene is TRBV9, the J gene TRBJ2-7, with D perhaps matching TRBD1 (6 bases). The germline V gene has CDR1 SGDLS and CDR2 YYNGEE. This CDR3 contains 15 residues. V lost 0 bases, J lost 4 bases, and 14 bases lay in between. As DNA, the CDR3 is TGTGCCAGCAGCGTAGGGGCAGGGGCCATTTACGAGCAGTACTTC. Its protein is CASSVGAGAIYEQYF.

The chain joins TRBV7-9 to TRBJ2-7; weak D call: TRBD2 (5 bases). Trimming removed 1 base at V and 0 bases at J, with 7 bases between. This CDR3 spans 14 amino acids. Germline assignment: CDR1 SEHNR and CDR2 FQNEAQ (reference sequence). The CDR3 nucleotides read TGTGCCAGCAGCTTAGTAGGGAGCTCCTACGAGCAGTACTTC. This sequence encodes CASSLVGSSYEQYF.

The rearrangement links TRBV27 to TRBJ2-1, with 11 bases that match TRBD1. Germline lookup yields CDR1 MNHEY and CDR2 SMNVEV (reference sequence). The CDR3 is made up of 15 amino acids. The V gene end was trimmed by 3 bases and the J gene end by 7 bases; junction bases not matched to a gene: 5. CDR3 sequence: CASSLDRGLLNEQFF. The DNA for the CDR3 is TGTGCCAGCAGTTTGGACAGGGGGCTGTTAAATGAGCAGTTCTTC.

This clone showed up just a few times. The chain carries TRBV2 and TRBJ1-2, with 7 bases identical to TRBD1. From germline, CDR1 is SNHLY and CDR2 FYNNEI. Unmatched junction bases numbered 7, after V lost 5 bases and J lost 4 bases. The CDR3 totals 14 residues. The CDR3 spells CASSPLGQPYGYTF. CDR3 in DNA: TGTGCCAGCAGTCCTCTGGGACAGCCCTATGGCTACACCTTC.

The chain has TRBV7-9 and TRBJ2-2; no reliable D call. Trimming took 1 base from V and 4 from J, leaving 10 bases between them. Germline CDR1 reads SEHNR; CDR2 reads FQNEAQ (reference sequence). The CDR3 covers 15 residues. CDR3 nucleotides: TGTGCCAGCAGCTTAGTACAGCTTTCCACCGGGGAGCTGTTTTTT. It is translated as CASSLVQLSTGELFF.

The chain uses TRBV6-5 and TRBJ2-7; 7 positions agree with TRBD1. Germline CDR1 reads MNHEY; CDR2 reads SVGAGI. CDR3 length: 14 amino acids. The V gene end was trimmed by 2 bases and the J gene end by 5 bases; junction bases not matched to a gene: 6. In nucleotides, the CDR3 is TGTGCCAGCAGTTACGAGACAGGGAGCGACGAGCAGTACTTC. Translating gives CASSYETGSDEQYF.

The rearrangement links TRBV4-3 to TRBJ1-5; TRBD1 aligns across 12 bases. Germline V lookup: CDR1 LGHNA, CDR2 YSLEER. J was trimmed by 6 bases and V by 3 bases; bases with no gene match: 3. CDR3 length equals 15 residues. This CDR3 reads CASSQGTGGGQPQHF. The CDR3 coding sequence is TGCGCCAGCAGCCAGGGGACAGGGGGCGGTCAGCCCCAGCATTTT.

The rearrangement uses TRBV9 and TRBJ2-3, with D tentatively TRBD2 (6 bases). The CDR3 covers 16 residues. CDR1 and CDR2 (germline): SGDLS, YYNGEE. V was trimmed by 4 bases and J by 0 bases, leaving 15 bases between them. The chain's CDR3 is CASSKDQGRSTDTQYF. The DNA for the CDR3 is TGTGCCAGCAGCAAGGACCAAGGGAGGAGCACAGATACGCAGTATTTT. Filled out from reference TRBV9 and TRBJ2-3, the complete variable domain reads DSGVTQTPKHLITATGQRVTLRCSPRSGDLSVYWYQQSLDQGLQFLIQYYNGEERAKGNILERFSAQQFPDLHSELNLSSLELGDSALYFCASSKDQGRSTDTQYFGPGTRLTVL.

As DNA, the CDR3 is TGTGCCAGCAGTTCCCTCCCTCTAGCGGGGGATTTGTTCTTC. This gives the protein CASSSLPLAGDLFF. The chain links TRBV27 to TRBJ2-1; 10 bases map to TRBD2. The CDR3 has 14 residues. V lost 4 bases to trimming and J lost 15 bases; unmatched junction nucleotides: 12. Germline V gene data show CDR1 as MNHEY and CDR2 as SMNVEV (reference sequence).

The CDR3 is CASSRQGQRIVYNEQFF. CDR3 bases: TGTGCCAGTAGTAGGCAGGGACAGCGCATAGTGTACAATGAGCAGTTCTTC. The genes are TRBV19 and TRBJ2-1; 7 positions match TRBD1. CDR1 is LNHDA and CDR2 is SQIVND in the germline V gene (reference sequence). The CDR3 extends over 17 amino acids. The V segment lost 4 bases and the J segment 4 bases; nucleotides outside the gene matches: 13.

The chain uses TRBV6-5 and TRBJ1-2; 8 bases map to TRBD1. Trimming cost V 2 bases and J 8 bases; bases outside gene matches: 7. CDR1 and CDR2 (germline): MNHEY, SVGAGI. The CDR3 covers 14 residues. CDR3 sequence: CASSYGQGNRGYTF. DNA for the CDR3: TGTGCCAGCAGTTACGGACAGGGTAATCGCGGCTACACCTTC.